A selection of T cell receptor beta chains follows, all from one sample in a study of radiation and T cells in renal cell carcinoma. Measured with immunoSEQ multiplex PCR; TCRdb has only the in-frame clones, and not every one. This sample carries about 150,000 clones, approximately 90% of them seen once, and the ten largest clones take approximately 13%. This sample comprised blood, obtained from a patient whose treatment included radiotherapy and nephrectomy. Receptors were obtained from a woman aged 45-60 years with renal cell carcinoma. Both conserved end residues are part of each CDR3. D genes are given only for firm matches. Some rows have no size entry. The others give once, few or many, or a class for an expanded clone.

j_gene: TRBJ1-1
abundance: NA
v_gene: TRBV5-1
d_gene: TRBD1
CDR3aa: CASSSGTGVREAFF
CDR3nt: TGCGCCAGCAGCTCTGGGACAGGGGTTCGTGAAGCTTTCTTT

j_gene: TRBJ1-4
abundance: NA
v_gene: TRBV4-3
d_gene: TRBD1
CDR3aa: CASSPSHRGANEKLFF
CDR3nt: TGCGCCAGCAGCCCATCCCACAGGGGAGCTAATGAAAAACTGTTTTTT

j_gene: TRBJ1-2
abundance: NA
v_gene: TRBV6-6
d_gene: TRBD1
CDR3aa: CASSKTGKGYTF
CDR3nt: TGTGCCAGCAGTAAGACAGGGAAGGGCTACACCTTC

j_gene: TRBJ1-2
abundance: NA
v_gene: TRBV5-1
d_gene: NA
CDR3aa: CASSLVGEGGYTF
CDR3nt: TGCGCCAGCAGCTTGGTCGGGGAAGGAGGCTACACCTTC

j_gene: TRBJ1-6
abundance: NA
v_gene: TRBV6-1
d_gene: TRBD1
CDR3aa: CASIMDRGRDSPLHF
CDR3nt: TGTGCCAGCATTATGGACAGGGGGCGCGATTCACCCCTCCACTTT

j_gene: TRBJ2-3
abundance: NA
v_gene: TRBV7-6
d_gene: TRBD1
CDR3aa: CASSSRDRSTDTQYF
CDR3nt: TGTGCCAGCAGCTCTAGGGACAGGTCTACAGATACGCAGTATTTT

j_gene: TRBJ1-1
abundance: NA
v_gene: TRBV10-1
d_gene: NA
CDR3aa: CASSESGDLPEAFF
CDR3nt: TGCGCCAGCAGTGAGTCGGGGGATCTCCCTGAAGCTTTCTTT

j_gene: TRBJ2-3
abundance: NA
v_gene: TRBV27
d_gene: TRBD2
CDR3aa: CASSLGLATDTQYF
CDR3nt: TGTGCCAGCAGTTTAGGACTAGCCACAGATACGCAGTATTTT

j_gene: TRBJ2-3
abundance: NA
v_gene: TRBV19
d_gene: NA
CDR3aa: CASSPVLAGDTQYF
CDR3nt: TGTGCCAGTAGCCCGGTCCTCGCGGGGGATACGCAGTATTTT

j_gene: TRBJ2-5
abundance: once
v_gene: TRBV7-3
d_gene: NA
CDR3aa: CASSFGGWEETQYF
CDR3nt: TGTGCCAGCAGCTTCGGCGGATGGGAAGAGACCCAGTACTTC

j_gene: TRBJ1-2
abundance: once
v_gene: TRBV7-9
d_gene: TRBD1
CDR3aa: CASSLGQGFYGYTF
CDR3nt: TGTGCCAGCAGCTTGGGACAGGGATTCTATGGCTACACCTTC

j_gene: TRBJ1-1
abundance: NA
v_gene: TRBV7-8
d_gene: NA
CDR3aa: CASSLVVRENTEAFF
CDR3nt: TGTGCCAGCAGCTTAGTCGTCAGGGAAAACACTGAAGCTTTCTTT

j_gene: TRBJ1-6
abundance: NA
v_gene: TRBV19
d_gene: NA
CDR3aa: CASSIDGGENSPLHF
CDR3nt: TGTGCCAGTAGTATAGACGGGGGCGAAAATTCACCCCTCCACTTT

j_gene: TRBJ2-5
abundance: NA
v_gene: TRBV10-1
d_gene: NA
CDR3aa: CASSEAAGKETQYF
CDR3nt: TGCGCCAGCAGTGAGGCGGCGGGGAAAGAGACCCAGTACTTC

j_gene: TRBJ2-7
abundance: NA
v_gene: TRBV7-9
d_gene: NA
CDR3aa: CASSLTGYEQYF
CDR3nt: TGTGCCAGCAGCTTGACAGGCTACGAGCAGTACTTC

j_gene: TRBJ2-1
abundance: NA
v_gene: TRBV7-8
d_gene: NA
CDR3aa: CASSPTTYNEQFF
CDR3nt: TGTGCCAGCAGCCCTACTACTTACAATGAGCAGTTCTTC

j_gene: TRBJ2-1
abundance: NA
v_gene: TRBV7-9
d_gene: TRBD2
CDR3aa: CASSRSDRTGLAGGNEQFF
CDR3nt: TGTGCCAGCAGCCGAAGTGATCGAACGGGACTAGCGGGGGGAAATGAGCAGTTCTTC

j_gene: TRBJ1-2
abundance: NA
v_gene: TRBV15
d_gene: TRBD1
CDR3aa: CATSRDGLDRDYGYTF
CDR3nt: TGTGCCACCAGCAGAGATGGTCTGGACAGGGACTATGGCTACACCTTC

j_gene: TRBJ2-7
abundance: NA
v_gene: TRBV7-9
d_gene: NA
CDR3aa: CASSLSWGHTSYEQYF
CDR3nt: TGTGCCAGCAGCTTAAGTTGGGGACATACCTCCTACGAGCAGTACTTC

j_gene: TRBJ1-1
abundance: NA
v_gene: TRBV6-1
d_gene: NA
CDR3aa: CASRRTANTEAFF
CDR3nt: TGTGCCAGCAGGCGGACAGCGAACACTGAAGCTTTCTTT

j_gene: TRBJ2-2
abundance: NA
v_gene: TRBV15
d_gene: NA
CDR3aa: CATSRERLNTGELFF
CDR3nt: TGTGCCACCAGCAGAGAAAGACTCAACACCGGGGAGCTGTTTTTT

j_gene: TRBJ1-1
abundance: NA
v_gene: TRBV2
d_gene: NA
CDR3aa: CASSLGAEPRLPFF
CDR3nt: TGTGCCAGCAGCTTGGGGGCCGAACCTCGACTCCCTTTCTTT

j_gene: TRBJ2-7
abundance: NA
v_gene: TRBV6-1
d_gene: NA
CDR3aa: CASNPQAGQKAEQYF
CDR3nt: TGTGCCAGCAACCCTCAAGCGGGACAGAAAGCCGAGCAGTACTTC

j_gene: TRBJ1-1
abundance: NA
v_gene: TRBV27
d_gene: TRBD1
CDR3aa: CASSTFSGGLNTEAFF
CDR3nt: TGTGCCAGCAGTACATTCTCAGGGGGTCTGAACACTGAAGCTTTCTTT

j_gene: TRBJ1-2
abundance: NA
v_gene: TRBV19
d_gene: NA
CDR3aa: CASSIGNRPNYGYTF
CDR3nt: TGTGCCAGTAGTATAGGGAACCGACCTAACTATGGCTACACCTTC

j_gene: TRBJ1-1
abundance: NA
v_gene: TRBV11-2
d_gene: NA
CDR3aa: CASSLGSLTEAFF
CDR3nt: TGTGCCAGCAGCTTAGGGTCCCTCACTGAAGCTTTCTTT

j_gene: TRBJ1-2
abundance: once
v_gene: TRBV6-6
d_gene: TRBD1
CDR3aa: CASMEDRRGYTF
CDR3nt: TGTGCCAGCATGGAGGACAGGAGAGGCTACACCTTC

j_gene: TRBJ1-6
abundance: few
v_gene: TRBV19
d_gene: NA
CDR3aa: CASTAGGGLSPLHF
CDR3nt: TGTGCCAGTACCGCGGGAGGGGGACTCTCACCCCTCCACTTT

j_gene: TRBJ1-4
abundance: NA
v_gene: TRBV18
d_gene: NA
CDR3aa: CASSPAAGNEKLFF
CDR3nt: TGTGCCAGCTCACCAGCAGCAGGAAATGAAAAACTGTTTTTT

j_gene: TRBJ2-1
abundance: NA
v_gene: TRBV6-5
d_gene: TRBD1
CDR3aa: CASSKTGGLVNEQFF
CDR3nt: TGTGCCAGCAGTAAGACAGGGGGTTTGGTCAATGAGCAGTTCTTC

j_gene: TRBJ2-7
abundance: NA
v_gene: TRBV7-3
d_gene: NA
CDR3aa: CASSSYIAGGVRNEQYF
CDR3nt: TGTGCCAGCAGTTCCTATATTGCGGGTGGTGTTCGTAACGAGCAGTACTTC

j_gene: TRBJ1-5
abundance: NA
v_gene: TRBV7-2
d_gene: NA
CDR3aa: CASSLEPAAYSNQPQHF
CDR3nt: TGTGCCAGCAGCTTAGAGCCGGCAGCTTATAGCAATCAGCCCCAGCATTTT

j_gene: TRBJ1-2
abundance: NA
v_gene: TRBV29-1
d_gene: TRBD1
CDR3aa: CSVEGVETGYYGYTF
CDR3nt: TGCAGCGTTGAAGGGGTAGAGACAGGGTATTATGGCTACACCTTC

j_gene: TRBJ2-5
abundance: NA
v_gene: TRBV18
d_gene: NA
CDR3aa: CASSPLLETQYF
CDR3nt: TGTGCCAGCTCACCGCTCCTTGAGACCCAGTACTTC

j_gene: TRBJ2-5
abundance: NA
v_gene: TRBV5-1
d_gene: TRBD2
CDR3aa: CASSTAPAGASGLQETQYF
CDR3nt: TGCGCCAGCAGCACGGCCCCGGCAGGGGCTAGCGGGCTCCAAGAGACCCAGTACTTC

j_gene: TRBJ1-2
abundance: few
v_gene: TRBV18
d_gene: NA
CDR3aa: CASSPGSGNYGYTF
CDR3nt: TGTGCCAGCTCACCAGGGTCAGGGAACTATGGCTACACCTTC

j_gene: TRBJ2-5
abundance: NA
v_gene: TRBV7-9
d_gene: NA
CDR3aa: CASSLAGGLPRLETQYF
CDR3nt: TGTGCCAGCAGCTTAGCGGGGGGACTCCCGCGCCTGGAGACCCAGTACTTC